Below, 2 T cell receptor beta chains from the same sample are listed, as sequenced in a study of blood T cell repertoires in COVID-19. Clones were read by immunoSEQ multiplex PCR, and TCRdb kept only the in-frame ones, dropping some. The repertoire holds 200,000 to 250,000 clones, with 86% as singletons. The sample was peripheral blood. Every receptor here comes from a woman aged 55 to 70 who had recovered from COVID-19.

In this sample, this clone turned up once. The chain recombines TRBV15 with TRBJ2-7, with TRBD1 identical over 9 bases. The germline V gene has CDR1 LNHNV and CDR2 YYDKDF (reference sequence). This CDR3 is built from 15 residues. Losses at the gene ends were 2 bases for V and 4 bases for J; bases not matched to a gene: 6. For the CDR3, the DNA is TGTGCCACCAGCAGACCCGGGACAGGGTTGTACGAGCAGTACTTC. Translated: CATSRPGTGLYEQYF.

V usage is TRBV27 and J usage is TRBJ2-7; D perhaps matches TRBD1 (6 bases). The CDR3 totals 13 residues. Germline loops: CDR1 MNHEY, CDR2 SMNVEV (reference sequence). V shed 5 bases and J shed 5 bases, with 13 bases lying between them. DNA of the CDR3: TGTGCCAGCAGTCGGACAGTCGGTAACGAGCAGTACTTC. It translates to CASSRTVGNEQYF.